This T cell receptor beta chain was documented in a study of cytomegalovirus exposure and HLA in healthy donors. Here immunoSEQ multiplex PCR was the method, and the copy in TCRdb shows in-frame clones only, minus some. Seen here are under 300,000 clones, 90% observed once, and the top ten hold under 0.45%. This clone has more than one count but fewer than ten. The CDR3 is made up of 12 amino acids. Germline V gives CDR1 KGHSH, CDR2 LQKENI. V was shortened by 2 bases and J by 6 bases, with 8 bases between the two germline ends. The chain recombines TRBV18 with TRBJ2-7; D is unclear. The receptor comes from a woman aged 18-29 years in good health and CMV-seronegative. The material sequenced was PBMCs. DNA of the CDR3: TGTGCCAGCTCACCAACGGGTGGCGAGCAGTACGTC. The encoded protein is CASSPTGGEQYV.